Listed below are T cell receptor beta chains from one sample, sequenced in a study of shared clonotypes between healthy human individuals. The table came from immunoSEQ multiplex PCR; TCRdb's copy has only in-frame clones and leaves some out. The table records about 2.3 million clones, roughly 90% of them present only once. The material sequenced was naive CD4+ T cells from PBMCs. These receptors originate from a man between 18 and 35 years old in good health. Some clones in this sample may be carry-over from other donors' samples. Both conserved end residues are part of each CDR3. The order of the fields is J gene, V gene, D gene, clone size, CDR3 protein, CDR3 DNA. The D gene is left open where the match is weak. Clone size is given for some rows only: seen once, a few or many times, or a class if the clone is expanded.

J gene: TRBJ1-1; V gene: TRBV18; D gene: .; clone size: .; CDR3 protein: CASSPPGVVAEAFF; CDR3 DNA: TGTGCCAGCTCACCACCAGGGGTTGTCGCTGAAGCTTTCTTT
J gene: TRBJ1-2; V gene: TRBV27; D gene: TRBD1; clone size: .; CDR3 protein: CASSEGTGRYYGYTF; CDR3 DNA: TGTGCCAGCAGCGAGGGGACAGGGCGATACTATGGCTACACCTTC
J gene: TRBJ2-5; V gene: TRBV6-5; D gene: .; clone size: .; CDR3 protein: CASSYWASRQETQYF; CDR3 DNA: TGTGCCAGCAGTTACTGGGCCTCACGCCAAGAGACCCAGTACTTC
J gene: TRBJ2-3; V gene: TRBV14; D gene: .; clone size: .; CDR3 protein: CASSHLDREADTQYF; CDR3 DNA: TGTGCCAGCAGCCATTTAGACAGGGAGGCAGATACGCAGTATTTT
J gene: TRBJ1-4; V gene: TRBV9; D gene: .; clone size: .; CDR3 protein: CASSARLSPGQAEKLFF; CDR3 DNA: TGTGCCAGCAGCGCCCGATTAAGCCCGGGACAAGCTGAAAAACTGTTTTTT
J gene: TRBJ1-1; V gene: TRBV7-6; D gene: .; clone size: .; CDR3 protein: CASSFGDDTEAFF; CDR3 DNA: TGTGCCAGCAGCTTTGGGGACGACACTGAAGCTTTCTTT
J gene: TRBJ2-3; V gene: TRBV29-1; D gene: .; clone size: .; CDR3 protein: CSAPWGDTQYF; CDR3 DNA: TGCAGCGCCCCCTGGGGGGATACGCAGTATTTT
J gene: TRBJ2-3; V gene: TRBV18; D gene: .; clone size: .; CDR3 protein: CASSPSEGVGTDTQYF; CDR3 DNA: TGTGCCAGCTCACCTTCCGAGGGGGTCGGGACAGATACGCAGTATTTT
J gene: TRBJ1-1; V gene: TRBV10-3; D gene: TRBD1; clone size: once; CDR3 protein: CAISGTGTGGANTEAFF; CDR3 DNA: TGTGCCATCAGTGGAACCGGGACAGGGGGCGCGAACACTGAAGCTTTCTTT
J gene: TRBJ2-1; V gene: TRBV18; D gene: TRBD2; clone size: .; CDR3 protein: CASSPRTSRGNEQFF; CDR3 DNA: TGTGCCAGCTCACCGAGGACTAGCCGGGGCAATGAGCAGTTCTTC
J gene: TRBJ2-7; V gene: TRBV7-2; D gene: TRBD2; clone size: .; CDR3 protein: CASSSLAGGPGEQYF; CDR3 DNA: TGTGCCAGCAGCTCCCTAGCGGGAGGGCCAGGCGAGCAGTACTTC
J gene: TRBJ1-1; V gene: TRBV7-9; D gene: TRBD1; clone size: .; CDR3 protein: CASSQQGTVTEAFF; CDR3 DNA: TGTGCCAGCAGCCAACAGGGGACGGTCACTGAAGCTTTCTTT
J gene: TRBJ1-1; V gene: TRBV28; D gene: .; clone size: .; CDR3 protein: CAISSRVGGEGAFF; CDR3 DNA: TGTGCCATTTCGAGCCGGGTCGGCGGGGAAGGAGCTTTCTTT
J gene: TRBJ1-1; V gene: TRBV27; D gene: .; clone size: .; CDR3 protein: CASSFRRNTEAFF; CDR3 DNA: TGTGCCAGCAGTTTTCGTCGTAACACTGAAGCTTTCTTT
J gene: TRBJ2-3; V gene: TRBV5-1; D gene: .; clone size: .; CDR3 protein: CASRADPSSTDTQYF; CDR3 DNA: TGCGCCAGCAGGGCGGATCCCTCTAGCACAGATACGCAGTATTTT
J gene: TRBJ2-2; V gene: TRBV10-3; D gene: .; clone size: .; CDR3 protein: CAISDSTGTQNTGELFF; CDR3 DNA: TGTGCCATCAGTGATTCAACCGGGACCCAGAACACCGGGGAGCTGTTTTTT
J gene: TRBJ1-1; V gene: TRBV11-2; D gene: .; clone size: .; CDR3 protein: CASSFAENTEAFF; CDR3 DNA: TGTGCCAGCAGCTTCGCGGAAAACACTGAAGCTTTCTTT
J gene: TRBJ2-3; V gene: TRBV5-4; D gene: TRBD2; clone size: .; CDR3 protein: CASSSSGRGGTQYF; CDR3 DNA: TGTGCCAGCAGTTCTAGCGGGAGAGGGGGTACGCAGTATTTT
J gene: TRBJ2-7; V gene: TRBV21-1; D gene: .; clone size: .; CDR3 protein: CASSAPSGTEGLLAYEQYF; CDR3 DNA: TGTGCCAGCAGCGCCCCCTCGGGGACAGAAGGTTTATTGGCCTACGAGCAGTACTTC
J gene: TRBJ1-2; V gene: TRBV15; D gene: .; clone size: .; CDR3 protein: CATSRDRGVGGYTF; CDR3 DNA: TGTGCCACCAGCAGAGATCGAGGGGTAGGGGGCTACACCTTC
J gene: TRBJ2-3; V gene: TRBV18; D gene: .; clone size: once; CDR3 protein: CASSPGAAEQSKNF; CDR3 DNA: TGTGCCAGCTCACCGGGGGCCGCAGAACAATCGAAAAACTTT
J gene: TRBJ1-1; V gene: TRBV29-1; D gene: .; clone size: .; CDR3 protein: CSVEDWGNTEAFF; CDR3 DNA: TGCAGCGTTGAAGATTGGGGGAACACTGAAGCTTTCTTT
J gene: TRBJ1-4; V gene: TRBV10-3; D gene: .; clone size: .; CDR3 protein: CASAQAAGEKLFF; CDR3 DNA: TGTGCCAGCGCGCAAGCCGCAGGGGAAAAACTGTTTTTT
J gene: TRBJ1-3; V gene: TRBV9; D gene: .; clone size: .; CDR3 protein: CASSVLSGNTIYF; CDR3 DNA: TGTGCCAGCAGCGTTCTTTCTGGAAACACCATATATTTT
J gene: TRBJ2-1; V gene: TRBV14; D gene: .; clone size: .; CDR3 protein: CASSQSGFGHNEQFF; CDR3 DNA: TGTGCCAGCAGTCAGAGCGGGTTCGGCCACAATGAGCAGTTCTTC
J gene: TRBJ1-2; V gene: TRBV5-1; D gene: TRBD1; clone size: .; CDR3 protein: CASSLAGTGVADGYTF; CDR3 DNA: TGCGCCAGCAGCTTGGCCGGGACAGGGGTGGCGGATGGCTACACCTTC
J gene: TRBJ1-5; V gene: TRBV12-5; D gene: .; clone size: .; CDR3 protein: CASQVEDNQPQHF; CDR3 DNA: TGTGCTAGTCAGGTTGAGGACAATCAGCCCCAGCATTTT
J gene: TRBJ1-1; V gene: TRBV5-6; D gene: .; clone size: .; CDR3 protein: CASSGNTGEAFF; CDR3 DNA: TGTGCCAGCAGCGGCAACACAGGTGAAGCTTTCTTT
J gene: TRBJ1-2; V gene: TRBV7-9; D gene: .; clone size: .; CDR3 protein: CASSPTGGYTF; CDR3 DNA: TGTGCCAGCAGCCCGACGGGAGGCTACACCTTC
J gene: TRBJ2-1; V gene: TRBV6-5; D gene: TRBD2; clone size: .; CDR3 protein: CASSHRLAGVDEQFF; CDR3 DNA: TGTGCCAGCAGTCACCGACTAGCGGGAGTGGATGAGCAGTTCTTC
J gene: TRBJ1-5; V gene: TRBV28; D gene: TRBD1; clone size: few; CDR3 protein: CASSLGQGEISNQPQHF; CDR3 DNA: TGTGCCAGCAGTTTAGGACAGGGAGAAATTAGCAATCAGCCCCAGCATTTT
J gene: TRBJ2-7; V gene: TRBV6-1; D gene: TRBD1; clone size: .; CDR3 protein: CASRGTGPSEQYF; CDR3 DNA: TGTGCCAGCAGGGGGACAGGGCCCTCGGAGCAGTACTTC
J gene: TRBJ1-2; V gene: TRBV28; D gene: .; clone size: .; CDR3 protein: CASSFTQRGYTF; CDR3 DNA: TGTGCCAGCAGTTTTACGCAGCGGGGCTACACCTTC
J gene: TRBJ2-6; V gene: TRBV7-2; D gene: .; clone size: .; CDR3 protein: CASSFMTAGANVLTF; CDR3 DNA: TGTGCCAGCAGCTTTATGACAGCGGGGGCCAACGTCCTGACTTTC
J gene: TRBJ2-3; V gene: TRBV29-1; D gene: .; clone size: .; CDR3 protein: CSVDMSTDTQYF; CDR3 DNA: TGCAGCGTTGATATGAGCACAGATACGCAGTATTTT
J gene: TRBJ1-5; V gene: TRBV15; D gene: .; clone size: .; CDR3 protein: CATSEMRAQPQHF; CDR3 DNA: TGTGCCACCAGCGAGATGCGGGCCCAGCCCCAGCATTTT
J gene: TRBJ2-3; V gene: TRBV28; D gene: .; clone size: .; CDR3 protein: CASTLMGYSVGGDTQYF; CDR3 DNA: TGTGCCAGCACCCTGATGGGGTACTCGGTAGGTGGAGATACGCAGTATTTT
J gene: TRBJ1-4; V gene: TRBV5-1; D gene: TRBD1; clone size: .; CDR3 protein: CASSFSQGATEEKLFF; CDR3 DNA: TGCGCCAGCAGCTTTTCCCAGGGGGCCACAGAGGAAAAACTGTTTTTT
J gene: TRBJ1-5; V gene: TRBV28; D gene: .; clone size: .; CDR3 protein: CASMGVRTIGTQHF; CDR3 DNA: TGTGCCAGCATGGGAGTCCGTACAATAGGGACCCAGCATTTT
J gene: TRBJ2-2; V gene: TRBV18; D gene: .; clone size: .; CDR3 protein: CASSPLDTGELFF; CDR3 DNA: TGTGCCAGCTCACCATTGGACACCGGGGAGCTGTTTTTT
J gene: TRBJ2-1; V gene: TRBV7-2; D gene: .; clone size: once; CDR3 protein: CASSSRVAGDREQFF; CDR3 DNA: TGTGCCAGCAGCTCCCGGGTAGCGGGGGACAGGGAGCAGTTCTTC
J gene: TRBJ1-5; V gene: TRBV27; D gene: TRBD1; clone size: .; CDR3 protein: CASSRTGRGNQPQHF; CDR3 DNA: TGTGCCAGCAGCCGGACAGGGCGAGGCAATCAGCCCCAGCATTTT
J gene: TRBJ2-7; V gene: TRBV19; D gene: .; clone size: .; CDR3 protein: CASSIGGRPGGEQYF; CDR3 DNA: TGTGCCAGTAGTATTGGTGGCAGGCCTGGGGGCGAGCAGTACTTC
J gene: TRBJ1-1; V gene: TRBV28; D gene: .; clone size: few; CDR3 protein: CASRVKRNTEAFF; CDR3 DNA: TGTGCCAGCAGGGTGAAGAGGAACACTGAAGCTTTCTTT
J gene: TRBJ1-3; V gene: TRBV5-4; D gene: .; clone size: .; CDR3 protein: CASSLPGLSGNTIYF; CDR3 DNA: TGTGCCAGCAGCTTGCCGGGACTATCTGGAAACACCATATATTTT
J gene: TRBJ2-3; V gene: TRBV19; D gene: .; clone size: .; CDR3 protein: CASSSGSYSTDTQYF; CDR3 DNA: TGTGCCAGTAGTTCCGGGAGTTATAGCACAGATACGCAGTATTTT
J gene: TRBJ2-5; V gene: TRBV7-2; D gene: .; clone size: once; CDR3 protein: CASSPQGFAETQYF; CDR3 DNA: TGTGCCAGCAGCCCCCAAGGCTTTGCAGAGACCCAGTACTTC
J gene: TRBJ1-1; V gene: TRBV7-3; D gene: .; clone size: .; CDR3 protein: CASSAGMNTEAFF; CDR3 DNA: TGTGCCAGCAGCGCGGGAATGAACACTGAAGCTTTCTTT
J gene: TRBJ2-2; V gene: TRBV7-2; D gene: .; clone size: .; CDR3 protein: CASSSGLRPTNTGELFF; CDR3 DNA: TGTGCCAGCAGCTCGGGACTCCGCCCGACAAACACCGGGGAGCTGTTTTTT
J gene: TRBJ2-7; V gene: TRBV10-3; D gene: TRBD1; clone size: .; CDR3 protein: CAAWDRVDEQYF; CDR3 DNA: TGTGCCGCCTGGGACAGGGTGGACGAGCAGTACTTC
J gene: TRBJ1-2; V gene: TRBV28; D gene: .; clone size: .; CDR3 protein: CASSSPGPLPPNYGYTF; CDR3 DNA: TGTGCCAGCAGTTCCCCGGGACCTCTACCCCCTAACTATGGCTACACCTTC
J gene: TRBJ2-1; V gene: TRBV7-2; D gene: TRBD2; clone size: .; CDR3 protein: CASSFDSGSNEQFF; CDR3 DNA: TGTGCCAGCAGCTTTGACAGCGGGAGCAATGAGCAGTTCTTC